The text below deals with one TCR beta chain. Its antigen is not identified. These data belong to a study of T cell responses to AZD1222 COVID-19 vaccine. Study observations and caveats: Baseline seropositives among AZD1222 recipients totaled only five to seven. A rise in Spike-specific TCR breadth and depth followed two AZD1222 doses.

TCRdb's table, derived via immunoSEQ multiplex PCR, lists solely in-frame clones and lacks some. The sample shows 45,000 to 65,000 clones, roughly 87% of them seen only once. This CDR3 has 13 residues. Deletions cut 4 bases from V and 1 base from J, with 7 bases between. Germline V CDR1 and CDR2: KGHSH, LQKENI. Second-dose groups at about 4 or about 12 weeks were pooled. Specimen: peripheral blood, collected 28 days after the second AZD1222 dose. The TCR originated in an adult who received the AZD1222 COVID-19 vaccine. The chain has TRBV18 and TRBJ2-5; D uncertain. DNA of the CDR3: TGTGCCAGCTCACGGGCTACCCAAGAGACCCAGTACTTC. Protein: CASSRATQETQYF.